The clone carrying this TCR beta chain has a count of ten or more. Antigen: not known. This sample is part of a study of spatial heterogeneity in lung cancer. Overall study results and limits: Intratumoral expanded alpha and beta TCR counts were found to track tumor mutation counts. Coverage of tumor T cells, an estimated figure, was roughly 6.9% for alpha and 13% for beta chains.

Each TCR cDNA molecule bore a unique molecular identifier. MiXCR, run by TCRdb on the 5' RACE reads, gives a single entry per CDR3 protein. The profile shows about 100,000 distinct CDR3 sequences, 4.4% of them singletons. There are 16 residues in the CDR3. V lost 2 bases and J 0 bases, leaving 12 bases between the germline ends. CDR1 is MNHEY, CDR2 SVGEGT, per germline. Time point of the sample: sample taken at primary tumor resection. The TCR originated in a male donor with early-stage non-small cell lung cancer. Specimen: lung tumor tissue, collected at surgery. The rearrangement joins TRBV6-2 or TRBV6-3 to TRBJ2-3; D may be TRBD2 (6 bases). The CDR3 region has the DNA TGTGCCAGCAGTTACGAAAGCGGGTGGAGCACAGATACGCAGTATTTT. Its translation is CASSYESGWSTDTQYF.